A single sample gave rise to the 21 T cell receptor beta chains below, sequenced in a study of blood T cell repertoires in COVID-19. TCRdb keeps only in-frame clones here, not all; method: immunoSEQ multiplex PCR. The sample carries about 210,000 clones, 65% to 90% recorded once. Sequenced material: PBMCs or T cells enriched from blood (not recorded which). Receptors were obtained from a woman in her thirties who had been exposed to COVID-19.

The chain combines TRBV6-5 with TRBJ1-2; D might be TRBD1 (5 bases). The CDR3 consists of 13 residues. Trimming removed 10 bases from V and 4 bases from J, with 16 bases in between. The V gene's germline CDR1 is MNHEY and CDR2 SVGAGI. CDR3 loop: CATTDSLFYGYTF. DNA of the CDR3: TGTGCCACCACCGACAGCCTTTTCTATGGCTACACCTTC.

The chain has TRBV9 and TRBJ2-1; D is undetermined. The ends were cut back, 1 base at V and 2 bases at J, with 10 bases in the middle. Per the germline V gene, CDR1 is SGDLS and CDR2 is YYNGEE. The CDR3 covers 15 residues. The CDR3 DNA reads TGTGCCAGCAGCGTAAGCGATCCCACCTACAATGAGCAGTTCTTC. Protein product: CASSVSDPTYNEQFF.

The genes are TRBV18 and TRBJ1-2; D not certain. V was clipped by 1 base and J by 3 bases, with 18 bases between them. The CDR3 runs to 17 residues. Germline V gives CDR1 KGHSH, CDR2 LQKENI. CDR3 in DNA: TGTGCCAGCTCACCACGATCCGTGACCGGGAGTGACTATGGCTACACCTTC. Translating it yields CASSPRSVTGSDYGYTF.

This clone was counted a few times. V is TRBV11-2 and J is TRBJ1-2, with D tentatively TRBD1 (6 bases). The CDR3 is made up of 16 amino acids. Germline values: CDR1 SGHAT, CDR2 FQNNGV. V was clipped by 5 bases and J by 3 bases, with 19 bases between them. DNA for the CDR3: TGTGCCAGCAGCCCTATTAGCGGGGGGCGAGACTATGGCTACACCTTC. This encodes CASSPISGGRDYGYTF.

The rearrangement uses TRBV12-5 and TRBJ2-3, with a tentative D call TRBD1 (6 bases). The CDR3 spans 13 residues. Trimming pared 9 bases from V and 4 bases from J, leaving 14 bases between. Germline V gives CDR1 LGHNT, CDR2 FRNRAP. The CDR3 protein is CASTRDMPDTQYF. The CDR3 DNA reads TGTGCTAGCACCCGGGACATGCCAGATACGCAGTATTTT.

Regarding this clone: At one of its ends the junction is not consistent with the germline gene, which may arise from a read error. The rearrangement uses TRBV7-9 and TRBJ2-1; 8 nucleotides line up with TRBD1. The CDR3 length is 12 residues. Looked up from germline, CDR1 is SEHNR and CDR2 is FQNEAQ (reference sequence). CDR3 sequence: CASSSDQGAGVF. Here the CDR3 DNA reads TGTGCCAGCAGCTCTGATCAGGGGGCTGGGGTCTTC.

The chain couples TRBV6-5 to TRBJ2-7; TRBD2 aligns across 7 bases. V lost 6 bases and J lost 5; bases outside the gene matches: 1. Germline assignment: CDR1 MNHEY and CDR2 SVGAGI. The CDR3 is 11 amino acids. The CDR3 loop reads CASRSGDEQYF. The DNA of the CDR3 is TGTGCCAGCAGGAGCGGGGACGAGCAGTACTTC.

The chain combines TRBV3-1 (or the pseudogene TRBV3-2) with TRBJ2-2; TRBD1 aligns across 7 bases. Germline-derived CDR1 and CDR2 are LGHDT and YNNKEL (reference sequence). The CDR3 has 18 amino acids. Trimming at V came to 5 bases and at J to 4 bases, leaving 16 bases not matched to a gene. CDR3 nucleotide sequence: TGTGCCAGCAGCTCCATCGGGAACACAGGGGTCGGCACCGGGGAGCTGTTTTTT. Its protein is CASSSIGNTGVGTGELFF.

The J gene is TRBJ1-1, the V gene TRBV5-1; D is unresolved. CDR3 size: 14 residues. The germline V gene encodes CDR1 SGHRS and CDR2 YFSETQ. V was trimmed by 0 bases and J by 4 bases, leaving 10 bases between them. The CDR3 loop reads CASSLERAVTEAFF. CDR3 sequence (DNA): TGCGCCAGCAGCTTGGAGCGGGCAGTCACTGAAGCTTTCTTT.

This clone has just a few counts. V and J are TRBV5-1 and TRBJ1-2, with D perhaps matching TRBD1 (5 bases). The CDR3 runs 17 residues. V shed 4 bases and J shed 4 bases, with 23 bases lying between them. Per germline, CDR1 SGHRS and CDR2 YFSETQ. The CDR3 region is CASSPRTQNHDIYGYTF. The CDR3 nucleotides are TGCGCCAGCAGCCCCCGGACACAGAACCATGATATCTATGGCTACACCTTC.

The chain uses TRBV6-5 and TRBJ1-2; TRBD1 matches 12 bases. V dropped 5 bases and J dropped 4; count of bases not matched to a gene: 5. Germline V CDR1 and CDR2: MNHEY, SVGAGI. CDR3 length: 15 amino acids. CDR3 nucleotide sequence: TGTGCCAGCAGTCCCGGGACAGGGGGCGTCTATGGCTACACCTTC. It encodes CASSPGTGGVYGYTF.

The gene calls are TRBV6-5 and TRBJ1-1; D remains ambiguous. Trimming cost V 6 bases and J 9 bases, with 11 bases left between them. This CDR3 comprises 11 residues. The germline V gene has CDR1 MNHEY and CDR2 SVGAGI. CDR3 nucleotides: TGTGCCAGCAGCGTAGAAAGAAAAGCTTTCTTT. As protein: CASSVERKAFF.

The chain is built from TRBV5-1 and TRBJ2-3; 9 nucleotides line up with TRBD1. Germline lookup yields CDR1 SGHRS and CDR2 YFSETQ. V shed 6 bases, J shed 2 bases, and the junction held 7 bases outside the gene matches. The CDR3 has 15 amino acids. The CDR3 bases are TGCGCCAGCACAGGGACAGGGATGGTCACAGATACGCAGTATTTT. Its protein product is CASTGTGMVTDTQYF.

The J gene is TRBJ1-1, the V gene TRBV7-8; TRBD1 is a possible D gene (6 bases). The CDR3 runs 16 residues. The V gene's germline CDR1 is SGHVS and CDR2 FQNEAQ. Between the trimmed V and J ends, which lost 5 bases and 6 bases, there was a span of 22 bases. CDR3 sequence (DNA): TGTGCCAGCAGCAGGGGGACGGACCTGAGGGTCCCTGAAGCTTTCTTT. This encodes CASSRGTDLRVPEAFF.

The gene calls are TRBV19 and TRBJ1-2; a possible D gene is TRBD1 (6 bases). Trimming left V 0 bases short and J 0 bases short, with 14 bases between. This CDR3 has 17 amino acids. The germline V gene encodes CDR1 LNHDA and CDR2 SQIVND (reference sequence). CDR3 amino acids: CASSIDPGRGPNYGYTF. DNA for the CDR3: TGTGCCAGTAGTATAGATCCGGGCAGGGGTCCTAACTATGGCTACACCTTC. Full variable domain (remainder filled in from reference TRBV19 and TRBJ1-2): DGGITQSPKYLFRKEGQNVTLSCEQNLNHDAMYWYRQDPGQGLRLIYYSQIVNDFQKGDIAEGYSVSREKKESFPLTVTSAQKNPTAFYLCASSIDPGRGPNYGYTFGSGTRLTVV.

This clone has only one observation. The gene calls are TRBV10-3 and TRBJ1-2; TRBD1 agrees at 8 bases. Germline V CDR1 and CDR2: ENHRY, SYGVKD. This CDR3 contains 13 residues. V lost 10 bases and J lost 4; bases outside the gene matches: 8. The CDR3 here is CATQRQGSYGYTF. The CDR3, as DNA: TGTGCCACACAAAGACAGGGGAGCTATGGCTACACCTTC.

The V call is TRBV9, the J call TRBJ1-1; a weak D match, TRBD1 (6 bases). The CDR3 consists of 17 residues. V was shortened by 0 bases and J by 1 base, with 16 bases between the two germline ends. The germline V gene has CDR1 SGDLS and CDR2 YYNGEE. The CDR3 DNA reads TGTGCCAGCAGCGTAGAGGGGGGGTCCGGGAGGAACACTGAAGCTTTCTTT. This sequence encodes CASSVEGGSGRNTEAFF.

The chain is built from TRBV3-1 (or the pseudogene TRBV3-2) and TRBJ2-7; D might be TRBD2 (5 bases). Germline CDR1 LGHDT, CDR2 YNNKEL (reference sequence). V was cut by 4 bases and J by 6 bases, with 16 bases left in between. CDR3 length: 14 amino acids. CDR3 nucleotide sequence: TGTGCCAGCAGCCGAACACACATACGGGGCGAGCAGTACTTC. As protein: CASSRTHIRGEQYF.

The chain couples TRBV7-9 to TRBJ2-5, with unresolved D. The germline V and J ends were trimmed by 7 bases and 2 bases, with 17 bases remaining between them. CDR1 is SEHNR, CDR2 FQNEAQ, per germline (reference sequence). The CDR3 has 15 amino acids. The CDR3 here is CASTTIRHEQETQYF. The CDR3 DNA reads TGTGCCAGCACCACTATTAGACATGAACAAGAGACCCAGTACTTC.

The count of this clone is one. The chain has TRBV5-1 and TRBJ1-6; maybe TRBD1 (5 bases). Germline lookup yields CDR1 SGHRS and CDR2 YFSETQ. V lost 0 bases and J 6 bases, leaving 7 bases between the germline ends. The CDR3 is made up of 14 amino acids. CDR3 sequence: CASSLEGPNSPLHF. DNA of the CDR3: TGCGCCAGCAGCTTGGAGGGGCCTAATTCACCCCTCCACTTT.

This clone turned up a few times. The chain couples TRBV4-1 to TRBJ1-1; a possible D gene is TRBD1 (5 bases). With 1 base removed from V and 4 bases from J, the gap between germline ends came to 7 bases. Germline CDR1 MGHRA, CDR2 YSYEKL. This CDR3 has 13 residues. CDR3 sequence reads: CASSQGQSTEAFF. CDR3 nucleotide sequence: TGCGCCAGCAGCCAAGGACAGTCCACTGAAGCTTTCTTT.